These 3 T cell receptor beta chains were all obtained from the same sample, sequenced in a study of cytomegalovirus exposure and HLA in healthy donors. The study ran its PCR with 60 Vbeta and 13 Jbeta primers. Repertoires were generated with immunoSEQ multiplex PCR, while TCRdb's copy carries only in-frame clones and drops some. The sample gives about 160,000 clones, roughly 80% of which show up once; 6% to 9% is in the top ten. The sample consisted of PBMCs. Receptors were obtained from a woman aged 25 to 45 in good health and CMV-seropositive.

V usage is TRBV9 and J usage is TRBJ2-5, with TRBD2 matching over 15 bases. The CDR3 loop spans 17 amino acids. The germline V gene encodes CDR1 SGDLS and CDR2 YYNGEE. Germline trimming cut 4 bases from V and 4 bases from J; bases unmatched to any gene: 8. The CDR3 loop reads CASSSGTSGGHRETQYF. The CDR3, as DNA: TGTGCCAGCAGCTCCGGGACTAGCGGGGGGCATCGAGAGACCCAGTACTTC.

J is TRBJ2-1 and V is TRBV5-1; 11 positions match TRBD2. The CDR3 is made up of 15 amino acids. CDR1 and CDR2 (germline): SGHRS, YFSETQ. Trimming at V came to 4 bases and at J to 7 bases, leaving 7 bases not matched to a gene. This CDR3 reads CASSETSGVYNEQFF. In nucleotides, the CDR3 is TGCGCCAGCAGCGAGACTAGCGGGGTTTATAATGAGCAGTTCTTC.

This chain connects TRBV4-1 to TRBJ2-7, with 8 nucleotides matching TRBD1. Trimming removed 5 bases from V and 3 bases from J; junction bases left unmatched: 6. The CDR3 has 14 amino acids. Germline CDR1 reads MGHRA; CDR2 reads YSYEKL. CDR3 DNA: TGCGCCAGCAGCTTCGACAGGGGACTCTACGAGCAGTACTTC. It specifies CASSFDRGLYEQYF.